These 14 T cell receptor beta chains were sequenced from one sample in a study of CD8+ T cells in alopecia areata. Sorting of pooled cutaneous lymph node cells used CD4, CD8alpha, NKG2D, NKG2ACE and other markers. RNA extraction was followed by reverse transcription into cDNA, which acted as the sequencing template. The method was immunoSEQ multiplex PCR; TCRdb's version includes in-frame clones alone and lacks a portion of them. The sample shows 290,000 or so clones, none of them appearing just once. Sequences were obtained from CD4+ T cells sorted from a lymph node. These receptors came from a C3H/HeJ mouse with alopecia areata. As its MHC haplotype, the strain has H2-k.

This clone was counted between two and nine times. The gene names here belong to mouse. The read ends 4 residues before the CDR3 terminus; that terminus is restored from the germline J gene. This rearrangement joins TRBV13-3 to TRBJ2-4; 8 bases align to TRBD1. This CDR3 has 16 amino acids. In germline, CDR1 is NNHDY, CDR2 SYVADS. Unmatched junction bases numbered 5, after V lost 0 bases and J lost 2 bases. Partial CDR3 DNA: TGTGCCAGCAGTGATGCCAGGGGGCGATCTCAAAAC. It yields the protein CASSDARGRSQN. The entire CDR3 protein reads CASSDARGRSQNTLYF.

On this clone: The genes are named according to mouse. From the germline J gene comes the end of the CDR3, since the read stops 4 residues before it. The same CDR3 arises from other DNA sequences in this sample as well. The chain couples TRBV13-3 to TRBJ2-5, with 10 positions matching TRBD2. Germline CDR1 reads NNHDY; CDR2 reads SYVADS. The CDR3 is made up of 12 amino acids. The CDR3 loop is CASRDWGDTQYF. The covered CDR3 bases are TGTGCCAGCCGGGACTGGGGAGAC.

This clone was counted only a few times. Gene names denote mouse genes. The read gets to within 4 residues of the CDR3 end, and the germline J gene fills in the rest. This chain links TRBV31 with TRBJ2-5; D remains unclear. Germline CDR1 and CDR2: GKSSPN and SITVG. The CDR3 sequence is 12 residues long. V lost 5 bases and J 0 bases, leaving 6 bases between the germline ends. CDR3 protein: CAWAVNQDTQYF. CDR3 DNA (partial): TGTGCCTGGGCTGTTAACCAAGAC.

Details on this clone: Gene names refer to mouse genes. The read terminates 4 residues ahead of where the CDR3 ends, so the germline J gene completes it. The chain has TRBV2 and TRBJ1-1, with 7 bases aligning to TRBD1. CDR1 LGHNA and CDR2 YSYQKL come from the germline V gene. The CDR3 is made up of 15 amino acids. The trim removed 4 bases at V and 0 bases at J, leaving 5 bases unmatched. The covered CDR3 bases are TGTGCCAGCAGCCGACCGGGACAGACAAACACA. Protein product: CASSRPGQTNT. In full, the CDR3 is CASSRPGQTNTEVFF.

The table lists this clone with many counts. All gene names here are mouse names. The sequenced fragment ends 4 residues before the CDR3 boundary, so the rest is inferred from the germline J gene. The sample contains more than one DNA sequence encoding this CDR3. V and J are TRBV17 and TRBJ2-5; D is possibly TRBD1 (5 bases). V was cut by 8 bases and J by 3 bases, with 12 bases left in between. CDR3 length equals 13 residues. Germline CDR1 is MNHDT and CDR2 is YYDKIL. The CDR3 sequence: CASSRQQQDTQYF. The CDR3 DNA, read in part, is TGTGCTAGCTCCAGACAGCAACAAGAC.

For this clone: Genes here carry mouse names. The read halts 4 residues ahead of the CDR3 end, with the missing end drawn from the germline J gene. This chain connects TRBV5 to TRBJ2-2; D is undetermined. This CDR3 region has 15 residues. Trimming pared 3 bases from V and 1 base from J, leaving 9 bases between. Germline V gives CDR1 LGHNA, CDR2 YNLKQL (reference sequence). The sequenced part of the CDR3 DNA is TGTGCCAGCAGCCAGGGGATGCTAAACACCGGG. Translating it yields CASSQGMLNTG. The full-length CDR3 reads as CASSQGMLNTGQLYF.

Note on this clone: Each gene name is a mouse one. CDR3 residues: CASKTGPETLYF. CDR3 DNA (partial): TGTGCCAGCAAGACAGGGCCAGAA. This rearrangement joins TRBV13-3 to TRBJ2-3; 7 bases fit TRBD1. The CDR3 end is not reached by the read, which stops 4 residues before it; the germline J gene fills it in. CDR3 length equals 12 residues. Per the germline V gene, CDR1 is NNHDY and CDR2 is SYVADS. V trimming: 6 bases; J trimming: 4 bases; junction bases outside the gene matches: 2.

The sample holds a few counts of this clone. Here the gene names and germline are mouse. The read ends 4 residues before the CDR3 terminus; that terminus is restored from the germline J gene. The same CDR3 is also encoded by other DNA sequences in this sample. The chain uses TRBV19 and TRBJ2-5, with 10 bases identical to TRBD1. The CDR3 is made up of 15 amino acids. V was clipped by 4 bases and J by 2 bases; unmatched bases: 4. Germline V CDR1 and CDR2: FNHDT, SITEND (reference sequence). CDR3 bases read: TGTGCCAGCAGTCGGGACAGGGGAGGCCAAGAC. Protein: CASSRDRGGQD. The CDR3 in its entirety is CASSRDRGGQDTQYF.

This clone was seen a handful of times. Genes and germline come from the mouse. The sequenced fragment ends 4 residues before the CDR3 boundary, so the rest is inferred from the germline J gene. The sample carries other DNA sequences with the same CDR3. The chain employs TRBV1 and TRBJ2-2; perhaps TRBD2 as D (7 bases). The germline V gene encodes CDR1 NSQYPW and CDR2 LRSPGD (reference sequence). The CDR3 length is 16 residues. Between the trimmed V and J ends, which lost 0 bases and 3 bases, there was a span of 11 bases. The CDR3 here is CTCSADLGGYTGQLYF. The CDR3 DNA, read in part, is TGCACCTGCAGTGCAGATTTGGGGGGCTACACCGGG.

A note on this clone: Gene labels here are mouse ones. The CDR3 protein is CASSRQGDTGQLYF. Incomplete CDR3 DNA: TGTGCCAGCAGCCGACAGGGCGACACCGGG. The chain links TRBV5 to TRBJ2-2; TRBD1 aligns across 7 bases. From the germline J gene comes the end of the CDR3, since the read stops 4 residues before it. The germline gives CDR1 LGHNA, CDR2 YNLKQL (reference sequence). CDR3 length: 14 amino acids. V lost 4 bases, J lost 3 bases, and 2 bases stayed unmatched.

This clone was observed a few times. The genes and germline here are from mouse. The CDR3 end is not reached by the read, which stops 4 residues before it; the germline J gene fills it in. The genes are TRBV17 and TRBJ2-5; 10 bases are a match to TRBD2. The ends lost 5 bases at V and 2 bases at J; junction bases unmatched: 4. This CDR3 comprises 15 residues. The germline V gene has CDR1 MNHDT and CDR2 YYDKIL. The sequenced part of the CDR3 DNA is TGTGCTAGCAGTGCGACTGGGGGGAGCCAAGAC. This translates into CASSATGGSQD. The full CDR3 reads CASSATGGSQDTQYF.

To note about this clone: Gene names are mouse gene names. The CDR3 end is not reached by the read, which stops 4 residues before it; the germline J gene fills it in. This sequence joins TRBV5 and TRBJ2-3; 8 nucleotides match TRBD2. Germline CDR1 LGHNA, CDR2 YNLKQL (reference sequence). The CDR3 is made up of 15 amino acids. The J segment lost 3 bases and the V segment lost 4 bases, leaving 6 bases of the junction unmatched. CDR3 in amino acids: CASSLLGGNAETLYF. The DNA read from the CDR3 is TGTGCCAGCAGCCTCCTGGGGGGCAACGCAGAA.

This clone came up a few times. The gene symbols are mouse symbols. The CDR3 goes on 4 residues after the read ends, and that part is filled in from the germline J gene. The chain couples TRBV13-1 to TRBJ2-7; D is ambiguous. Germline-derived CDR1 and CDR2 are NSHNY and SYGAGN. The CDR3 is 11 amino acids. The sequenced part of the CDR3 DNA is TGTGCCAGCAGTCACCAGTAT. This sequence encodes CASSHQY. The whole CDR3 reads CASSHQYEQYF.

This clone has only a few counts. Gene labels here are mouse ones. The read comes to an end 4 residues before the CDR3 does, leaving the germline J gene to fill in the end. The chain carries TRBV1 and TRBJ2-5; 7 bases map to TRBD2. The CDR3 is made up of 15 amino acids. Germline CDR1 is NSQYPW and CDR2 is LRSPGD (reference sequence). The CDR3 region is CTCSAVLGIRDTQYF. CDR3 bases read: TGCACCTGCAGTGCAGTACTGGGGATTAGAGAC.